Listed below are T cell receptor beta chains from one sample, sequenced in a study of regulatory T cells in long-lasting Graves disease. TCRdb ran MiXCR on the multiplex PCR reads and lists one entry per CDR3 protein. The sample contains roughly 500,000 distinct CDR3 sequences, less than 25% of which appear only once. This specimen consisted of peripheral blood mononuclear cells (PBMCs), obtained when the disease was refractory, from a patient treated with antithyroid drugs. The origin of the receptors is a female donor with Graves disease. The CDR3 runs from the conserved cysteine through the conserved F or W. A D gene is named only where the DNA matches it firmly. Where a row states a size, it is once, few, many or the class of an expanded clone; other rows omit it.

size,length,V,D,J,DNA,CDR3
-,16,TRBV25-1,-,TRBJ2-7,TGTGCCAGCAGTGAATCATCCCCACAGGCGACCTACGAGCAGTACTTC,CASSESSPQATYEQYF
many,16,TRBV20-1,TRBD2,TRBJ2-7,TGCAGTGCTAGACCGAAGCTTACTAGCGGGAGCCACGAGCAGTACTTC,CSARPKLTSGSHEQYF
many,13,TRBV6-1,TRBD1,TRBJ1-1,TGTGCCAGCAGACTTACAGGGGACACTGAAGCTTTCTTT,CASRLTGDTEAFF
-,11,TRBV9,-,TRBJ2-7,TGTGCCAGCCGCTACCAATACGGACACCACTTC,CASRYQYGHHF
-,13,TRBV19,-,TRBJ1-2,TGTGCCAGTAGTATGATGGGAGACTATGGCTACACCTTC,CASSMMGDYGYTF
many,14,TRBV2,-,TRBJ1-2,TGTGCCAGCAGTCGCGCCTTGGGTAACTATGGCTACACCTTC,CASSRALGNYGYTF
-,14,TRBV28,-,TRBJ1-5,TGTGCCAGCAGTGCATGGCGGCTGAATCAGCACCAGCATTTT,CASSAWRLNQHQHF
many,13,TRBV11-2,-,TRBJ2-2,TGTGCCAGCAGCTCCGCTCACGCCGGGGAGCTGTTTTTT,CASSSAHAGELFF
-,16,TRBV6-2/TRBV6-3,-,TRBJ2-7,TGTGCCAGCAGTTACCTCCTGGACAGAGGCTCCTACGAGCAGTACTTC,CASSYLLDRGSYEQYF
-,13,TRBV29-1,-,TRBJ1-6,TGCAGCGTTGAGGTGGATCCCGGTTCACCCCTCCACTTT,CSVEVDPGSPLHF
many,15,TRBV3-1,-,TRBJ2-5,TGTGCCAGCAGCCAAGGCCCTAGAGACCAAGAGACCCAGTACTTC,CASSQGPRDQETQYF
many,15,TRBV28,-,TRBJ1-1,TGTGCCAGCAGTTTATTACAGGGAAGCGGGACTGAAGCTTTCTTT,CASSLLQGSGTEAFF
-,15,TRBV7-2,TRBD2,TRBJ2-5,TGTGCCAGCAGCACCCACGGGACTAGCGGAGAGACCCAGTACTTC,CASSTHGTSGETQYF
-,13,TRBV27,-,TRBJ2-2,TGTGCCAGCAGTTTATCTGGGGACGGGGAGCTGTTTTTT,CASSLSGDGELFF
few,17,TRBV7-2,TRBD1,TRBJ1-2,TGTGCCAGCAGCACACGGACAGGGGGCGCCGTCTTCGATGGCTACACCTTC,CASSTRTGGAVFDGYTF
-,16,TRBV6-2/TRBV6-3,-,TRBJ2-5,TGTGCCAGCAGCCTTGCGTTTAGGGCAGATCATGAGACCCAGTACTTC,CASSLAFRADHETQYF
few,15,TRBV6-2/TRBV6-3,TRBD1,TRBJ2-7,TGTGCCAGCAGTTACCGAGGACAGGGAGCCTACGAGCAGTACTTC,CASSYRGQGAYEQYF
once,13,TRBV30,-,TRBJ2-7,TGTGCCTGGAGTGGGGCACCAAGCTACGAGCAGTACTTC,CAWSGAPSYEQYF
-,14,TRBV6-1,TRBD1,TRBJ2-7,TGTGCCAGCAGTGTAGGACAGGGTTTCTACGAGCAGTACTTC,CASSVGQGFYEQYF
many,17,TRBV6-1,TRBD2,TRBJ2-5,TGTGCCAGCAGGGTGACTAGCGGGAGGGTAGGAGGGGAGACCCAGTACTTC,CASRVTSGRVGGETQYF
many,13,TRBV10-3,-,TRBJ1-4,TGTGCCACCTTGGACACTGTTAATGAAAAACTGTTTTTT,CATLDTVNEKLFF
few,14,TRBV10-2,-,TRBJ2-7,TGCGCCAGCAGACCCGGGACGGGCTACTACGAGCAGTACTTC,CASRPGTGYYEQYF
-,15,TRBV16,-,TRBJ1-4,TGTGCCAGCAGCCAATCGCCAGGGCGGAATGAAAAACTGTTTTTT,CASSQSPGRNEKLFF
many,14,TRBV28,TRBD1,TRBJ1-1,TGTGCCAGCAGTTTATCAGGAGGGGGCGGGGGAGCTTTCTTT,CASSLSGGGGGAFF
few,13,TRBV19,-,TRBJ2-7,TGTGCCAGTAGTCGTCAGCACCCCTACGAGCAGTACTTC,CASSRQHPYEQYF
few,13,TRBV30,TRBD1,TRBJ1-2,TGTGCCTGGAGTTCCGGGACAGGGTATGGCTACACCTTC,CAWSSGTGYGYTF
-,15,TRBV9,TRBD1,TRBJ2-5,TGTGCCAGCAGCGCAGGGACAGCCGACCAAGAGACCCAGTACTTC,CASSAGTADQETQYF
-,12,TRBV19,-,TRBJ1-2,TGTGCCAGTAGATCCCTTAACTATGGCTACACCTTC,CASRSLNYGYTF
many,13,TRBV6-1,TRBD1,TRBJ2-5,TGTGCCAGCAGCTTCGACAGGGCCAAGACCCAGTACTTC,CASSFDRAKTQYF
many,15,TRBV28,-,TRBJ2-7,TGTGCCAGCAGTTTATATCAGGGGTCCGAGTACGAGCAGTACTTC,CASSLYQGSEYEQYF
many,13,TRBV28,TRBD2,TRBJ2-7,TGTGCCAGCAGGTCTAGCGGCCCCTACGAGCAGTACTTC,CASRSSGPYEQYF
many,14,TRBV27,TRBD1,TRBJ1-5,TGTGCCAGCAGACCAGGGGGGTTAAGGCAGCCCCAGCATTTT,CASRPGGLRQPQHF
few,16,TRBV6-1,TRBD2,TRBJ2-7,TGTGCCAGCAGCGAAGTAGCGGGAGGGCCGGTCTACGAGCAGTACTTC,CASSEVAGGPVYEQYF
many,15,TRBV28,-,TRBJ2-6,TGTGCCAGCAGTTTATTACCCGTTGGGGCCAACGTCCTGACTTTC,CASSLLPVGANVLTF
-,16,TRBV11-2,TRBD1,TRBJ2-5,TGTGCCAGCAGCTTAGGTCGTGCCAGGGGGACAGAGACCCAGTACTTC,CASSLGRARGTETQYF
few,16,TRBV5-6,-,TRBJ2-7,TGTGCCAGCAGCTTGGAACGAGGCGAAAATCCCTACGAGCAGTACTTC,CASSLERGENPYEQYF
few,17,TRBV5-1,TRBD1,TRBJ2-4,TGCGCCAGCAGCTTGGGGACAGGGTCGCTAGCCAAAAACATTCAGTACTTC,CASSLGTGSLAKNIQYF
-,14,TRBV4-1,-,TRBJ1-1,TGCGCCAGCAGTCCGCTAGAGGGGTGGACTGAAGCTTTCTTT,CASSPLEGWTEAFF
-,15,TRBV7-9,-,TRBJ1-1,TGTGCCAGCAGCTTAGTTTCGGGGCTCAACACTGAAGCTTTCTTT,CASSLVSGLNTEAFF
-,16,TRBV29-1,TRBD2,TRBJ2-5,TGCAGCGTAGAAATAACTGGGAGGGAGGGGACGATGTCCCAGTACTTC,CSVEITGREGTMSQYF